This T cell receptor (beta chain) derives from a study of T cell clonotyping in hematopoietic cell transplantation. Repertoires were generated with immunoSEQ multiplex PCR, while TCRdb's copy carries only in-frame clones and drops some. The data contain around 12,000 clones, about 72% of them singletons. The CDR3 consists of 15 residues. V lost 2 bases to trimming and J lost 4 bases, with 16 bases between them. CDR1 SGHDT and CDR2 YYEEEE come from the germline V gene. This sequence originates from a male patient aged 60 to 75 who had an allogeneic stem cell transplant from an unrelated donor, so the T cells may come from the graft donor. Some clones in this sample may be carry-over from other donors' samples. Specimen: peripheral blood mononuclear cells, collected 180 days after allogeneic stem cell transplant. The rearrangement uses TRBV5-6 and TRBJ2-7; TRBD2 might be the D (7 bases). The CDR3 sequence is CASSFLKGGDYEQYF. The CDR3 region has the DNA TGTGCCAGCAGCTTCCTGAAGGGGGGGGATTACGAGCAGTACTTC. The full variable domain, with the rest looked up from reference TRBV5-6 and TRBJ2-7, is DAGVTQSPTHLIKTRGQQVTLRCSPKSGHDTVSWYQQALGQGPQFIFQYYEEEERQRGNFPDRFSGHQFPNYSSELNVNALLLGDSALYLCASSFLKGGDYEQYFGPGTRLTVT.